These 6 T cell receptor beta chains were sequenced from one sample in a study of siplizumab effects on memory and regulatory T cells. Clones were sequenced by immunoSEQ multiplex PCR, and TCRdb holds only the in-frame ones, with some missing. The table shows more than 95,000 clones, with more than 85% occurring only once. What was sequenced was CD4+ T cells sorted from blood. The receptors were gathered from a human donor in good health.

The chain recombines TRBV5-4 with TRBJ2-2; 8 bases fit TRBD1. The CDR3 runs to 16 residues. With 5 bases clipped from V and 2 bases from J, the junction kept 8 bases outside the gene matches. Germline V gene lookup returns CDR1 SGHNT and CDR2 YYREEE (reference sequence). The DNA of the CDR3 is TGTGCCAGCAGTTTCGGACAGGGAAAAAACACCGGGGAGCTGTTTTTT. Translating it yields CASSFGQGKNTGELFF.

The chain combines TRBV29-1 with TRBJ1-1, with 7 bases fitting TRBD1. With 6 bases clipped from V and 5 bases from J, the junction kept 18 bases outside the gene matches. CDR1 SQVTM and CDR2 ANQGSEA come from the germline V gene. The CDR3 runs 16 residues. In DNA form, the CDR3 reads TGCAGCGTCCCCCCTGAGGGGGCTAAAGAGGGGACTGAAGCTTTCTTT. This codes for CSVPPEGAKEGTEAFF.

The chain uses TRBV5-1 and TRBJ1-1; the D is unclear. Germline V CDR1 and CDR2: SGHRS, YFSETQ. V lost 3 bases and J 3 bases, leaving 15 bases between the germline ends. This CDR3 spans 15 amino acids. CDR3 DNA sequence: TGCGCCAGCAGCTCAAACACCTACAGCTACACTGAAGCTTTCTTT. Translating gives CASSSNTYSYTEAFF.

The genes are TRBV6-6 and TRBJ2-3; a possible D gene is TRBD2 (5 bases). Germline values: CDR1 MNHNY, CDR2 SVGAGI (reference sequence). This CDR3 has 15 amino acids. V was cut by 4 bases and J by 0 bases, with 11 bases left in between. CDR3 sequence: CASSSSGASTDTQYF. CDR3 DNA: TGTGCCAGCAGTTCAAGCGGTGCTAGCACAGATACGCAGTATTTT.

This sequence joins TRBV28 and TRBJ1-1; the D is unclear. Germline V CDR1 and CDR2: MDHEN, SYDVKM. CDR3 length: 12 residues. V was pared by 6 bases and J by 9 bases, with 14 bases between. The CDR3 protein is CASSLLQQQAFF. The CDR3 DNA reads as TGTGCCAGCAGCCTACTTCAGCAACAAGCTTTCTTT.

This chain uses TRBV5-8 with TRBJ2-2; D remains unclear. V was trimmed by 2 bases and J by 10 bases, leaving 12 bases between them. In germline, CDR1 is SGHTS, CDR2 YDEGEE. The CDR3 spans 13 residues. CDR3 loop: CASSLTSGMELFF. The CDR3, as DNA: TGTGCCAGCAGCTTAACATCCGGAATGGAGCTGTTTTTT.